One sample yielded the 7 T cell receptor beta chains listed below, sequenced in a study of CD8 T cells in Susac syndrome. A quantity of about 0.5 to 1 ug RNA underwent reverse transcription using random hexamers. TCRdb re-called the immunoSEQ multiplex PCR reads through MiXCR, storing one row per CDR3 protein. Here the sample spans roughly 330,000 distinct CDR3 sequences, 92% being singletons. The sample was CD4+ T cells from PBMCs. The source of these receptors is a human donor with multiple sclerosis.

As DNA, the CDR3 is TGCAGCGTTACAGGGGACGTCAATCAGCCCCAGCATTTT. Protein sequence: CSVTGDVNQPQHF. The V call is TRBV29-1, the J call TRBJ1-5, with TRBD1 matching over 7 bases. The CDR3 is made up of 13 amino acids. V lost 5 bases and J lost 3; bases outside the gene matches: 4. Per the germline V gene, CDR1 is SQVTM and CDR2 is ANQGSEA. The full variable domain, in which reference TRBV29-1 and TRBJ1-5 provide the parts outside the CDR3, is SAVISQKPSRDICQRGTSLTIQCQVDSQVTMMFWYRQQPGQSLTLIATANQGSEATYESGFVIDKFPISRPNLTFSTLTVSNMSPEDSSIYLCSVTGDVNQPQHFGDGTRLSIL.

J is TRBJ1-1 and V is TRBV5-6, with 7 bases that match TRBD1. The CDR3 sequence is 14 residues long. Germline V gene lookup returns CDR1 SGHDT and CDR2 YYEEEE. The trim removed 0 bases at V and 4 bases at J, leaving 3 bases unmatched. In DNA form, the CDR3 reads TGTGCCAGCAGCTTGGTGCAGGGGGGCACTGAAGCTTTCTTT. This sequence encodes CASSLVQGGTEAFF.

V and J are TRBV29-1 and TRBJ2-1, with D perhaps TRBD2 (5 bases). V lost 6 bases and J 0 bases, leaving 12 bases between the germline ends. Germline V gene data show CDR1 as SQVTM and CDR2 as ANQGSEA. The CDR3 is 14 residues long. The CDR3 sequence is CSVGTRSSYNEQFF. CDR3 in DNA: TGCAGCGTGGGTACTAGAAGCTCCTACAATGAGCAGTTCTTC.

V and J are TRBV7-8 and TRBJ2-7, with D possibly being TRBD1 (6 bases). CDR1 SGHVS and CDR2 FQNEAQ come from the germline V gene. The CDR3 has 16 amino acids. V dropped 3 bases and J dropped 5 bases, with 20 bases sitting between them. The CDR3 spells CASSFARLSKGDEQYF. The CDR3 coding sequence is TGTGCCAGCAGCTTTGCCCGTCTTAGCAAGGGGGACGAGCAGTACTTC.

The rearrangement joins TRBV12-3 or TRBV12-4 to TRBJ2-1; 11 bases align to TRBD2. CDR3 size: 16 residues. The J segment lost 3 bases and the V segment lost 5 bases, leaving 6 bases of the junction unmatched. CDR3 sequence reads: CASSPPLAGVYNEQFF. In nucleotides, the CDR3 is TGTGCCAGCAGTCCTCCACTAGCGGGAGTCTACAATGAGCAGTTCTTC.

This clonotype was observed a single time. V usage is TRBV20-1 and J usage is TRBJ1-6; D remains ambiguous. The CDR3 sequence is 15 residues long. Germline-derived CDR1 and CDR2 are DFQATT and SNEGSKA (reference sequence). Deletions cut 3 bases from V and 7 bases from J, with 16 bases between. CDR3 DNA sequence: TGCAGTGCTAGTTCAGTCGGGTCTTCGAATTCACCCCTCCACTTT. This encodes CSASSVGSSNSPLHF.

This chain's CDR3 is CASSRVTSGRPTKEQFF. In DNA, the CDR3 is TGTGCCAGCAGCCGAGTGACTAGCGGGAGGCCGACAAAAGAGCAGTTCTTC. This rearrangement joins TRBV7-9 to TRBJ2-1; TRBD2 agrees at 13 bases. The V segment lost 5 bases and the J segment 10 bases; nucleotides outside the gene matches: 14. This CDR3 region has 17 residues. The germline CDR1 and CDR2 sequences are SEHNR and FQNEAQ (reference sequence).